This T cell receptor (beta chain) came from a study of T cells in Graves' hyperthyroidism and ophthalmopathy. Notes on the study in general: Progression to ophthalmopathy was predicted a median of approximately seven months early.

The investigators amplified TCR beta CDR3 regions from RNA transcripts. The HTBI set primed first-round TCR CDR3 RT-PCR. TCRdb passed the multiplex PCR reads through MiXCR, listing each CDR3 protein once. This sample has about 720,000 distinct CDR3 sequences, with less than 20% found just once. CDR1 and CDR2 from the germline V gene are GTSNPN and SVGIG (reference sequence). CDR3 length: 13 amino acids. The V segment lost 3 bases and the J segment 6 bases; nucleotides outside the gene matches: 4. This clonotype was seen ten or more times. Its antigen is undetermined. The receptor was derived from a man younger than 30 with Graves' hyperthyroidism. Sequenced material: blood. The V gene is TRBV30, the J gene TRBJ2-7; 11 nucleotides match TRBD2. The DNA of the CDR3 is TGTGCCTGGAGCCCGGGGACTAGCGGCGAGCAGTACTTC. It encodes CAWSPGTSGEQYF.